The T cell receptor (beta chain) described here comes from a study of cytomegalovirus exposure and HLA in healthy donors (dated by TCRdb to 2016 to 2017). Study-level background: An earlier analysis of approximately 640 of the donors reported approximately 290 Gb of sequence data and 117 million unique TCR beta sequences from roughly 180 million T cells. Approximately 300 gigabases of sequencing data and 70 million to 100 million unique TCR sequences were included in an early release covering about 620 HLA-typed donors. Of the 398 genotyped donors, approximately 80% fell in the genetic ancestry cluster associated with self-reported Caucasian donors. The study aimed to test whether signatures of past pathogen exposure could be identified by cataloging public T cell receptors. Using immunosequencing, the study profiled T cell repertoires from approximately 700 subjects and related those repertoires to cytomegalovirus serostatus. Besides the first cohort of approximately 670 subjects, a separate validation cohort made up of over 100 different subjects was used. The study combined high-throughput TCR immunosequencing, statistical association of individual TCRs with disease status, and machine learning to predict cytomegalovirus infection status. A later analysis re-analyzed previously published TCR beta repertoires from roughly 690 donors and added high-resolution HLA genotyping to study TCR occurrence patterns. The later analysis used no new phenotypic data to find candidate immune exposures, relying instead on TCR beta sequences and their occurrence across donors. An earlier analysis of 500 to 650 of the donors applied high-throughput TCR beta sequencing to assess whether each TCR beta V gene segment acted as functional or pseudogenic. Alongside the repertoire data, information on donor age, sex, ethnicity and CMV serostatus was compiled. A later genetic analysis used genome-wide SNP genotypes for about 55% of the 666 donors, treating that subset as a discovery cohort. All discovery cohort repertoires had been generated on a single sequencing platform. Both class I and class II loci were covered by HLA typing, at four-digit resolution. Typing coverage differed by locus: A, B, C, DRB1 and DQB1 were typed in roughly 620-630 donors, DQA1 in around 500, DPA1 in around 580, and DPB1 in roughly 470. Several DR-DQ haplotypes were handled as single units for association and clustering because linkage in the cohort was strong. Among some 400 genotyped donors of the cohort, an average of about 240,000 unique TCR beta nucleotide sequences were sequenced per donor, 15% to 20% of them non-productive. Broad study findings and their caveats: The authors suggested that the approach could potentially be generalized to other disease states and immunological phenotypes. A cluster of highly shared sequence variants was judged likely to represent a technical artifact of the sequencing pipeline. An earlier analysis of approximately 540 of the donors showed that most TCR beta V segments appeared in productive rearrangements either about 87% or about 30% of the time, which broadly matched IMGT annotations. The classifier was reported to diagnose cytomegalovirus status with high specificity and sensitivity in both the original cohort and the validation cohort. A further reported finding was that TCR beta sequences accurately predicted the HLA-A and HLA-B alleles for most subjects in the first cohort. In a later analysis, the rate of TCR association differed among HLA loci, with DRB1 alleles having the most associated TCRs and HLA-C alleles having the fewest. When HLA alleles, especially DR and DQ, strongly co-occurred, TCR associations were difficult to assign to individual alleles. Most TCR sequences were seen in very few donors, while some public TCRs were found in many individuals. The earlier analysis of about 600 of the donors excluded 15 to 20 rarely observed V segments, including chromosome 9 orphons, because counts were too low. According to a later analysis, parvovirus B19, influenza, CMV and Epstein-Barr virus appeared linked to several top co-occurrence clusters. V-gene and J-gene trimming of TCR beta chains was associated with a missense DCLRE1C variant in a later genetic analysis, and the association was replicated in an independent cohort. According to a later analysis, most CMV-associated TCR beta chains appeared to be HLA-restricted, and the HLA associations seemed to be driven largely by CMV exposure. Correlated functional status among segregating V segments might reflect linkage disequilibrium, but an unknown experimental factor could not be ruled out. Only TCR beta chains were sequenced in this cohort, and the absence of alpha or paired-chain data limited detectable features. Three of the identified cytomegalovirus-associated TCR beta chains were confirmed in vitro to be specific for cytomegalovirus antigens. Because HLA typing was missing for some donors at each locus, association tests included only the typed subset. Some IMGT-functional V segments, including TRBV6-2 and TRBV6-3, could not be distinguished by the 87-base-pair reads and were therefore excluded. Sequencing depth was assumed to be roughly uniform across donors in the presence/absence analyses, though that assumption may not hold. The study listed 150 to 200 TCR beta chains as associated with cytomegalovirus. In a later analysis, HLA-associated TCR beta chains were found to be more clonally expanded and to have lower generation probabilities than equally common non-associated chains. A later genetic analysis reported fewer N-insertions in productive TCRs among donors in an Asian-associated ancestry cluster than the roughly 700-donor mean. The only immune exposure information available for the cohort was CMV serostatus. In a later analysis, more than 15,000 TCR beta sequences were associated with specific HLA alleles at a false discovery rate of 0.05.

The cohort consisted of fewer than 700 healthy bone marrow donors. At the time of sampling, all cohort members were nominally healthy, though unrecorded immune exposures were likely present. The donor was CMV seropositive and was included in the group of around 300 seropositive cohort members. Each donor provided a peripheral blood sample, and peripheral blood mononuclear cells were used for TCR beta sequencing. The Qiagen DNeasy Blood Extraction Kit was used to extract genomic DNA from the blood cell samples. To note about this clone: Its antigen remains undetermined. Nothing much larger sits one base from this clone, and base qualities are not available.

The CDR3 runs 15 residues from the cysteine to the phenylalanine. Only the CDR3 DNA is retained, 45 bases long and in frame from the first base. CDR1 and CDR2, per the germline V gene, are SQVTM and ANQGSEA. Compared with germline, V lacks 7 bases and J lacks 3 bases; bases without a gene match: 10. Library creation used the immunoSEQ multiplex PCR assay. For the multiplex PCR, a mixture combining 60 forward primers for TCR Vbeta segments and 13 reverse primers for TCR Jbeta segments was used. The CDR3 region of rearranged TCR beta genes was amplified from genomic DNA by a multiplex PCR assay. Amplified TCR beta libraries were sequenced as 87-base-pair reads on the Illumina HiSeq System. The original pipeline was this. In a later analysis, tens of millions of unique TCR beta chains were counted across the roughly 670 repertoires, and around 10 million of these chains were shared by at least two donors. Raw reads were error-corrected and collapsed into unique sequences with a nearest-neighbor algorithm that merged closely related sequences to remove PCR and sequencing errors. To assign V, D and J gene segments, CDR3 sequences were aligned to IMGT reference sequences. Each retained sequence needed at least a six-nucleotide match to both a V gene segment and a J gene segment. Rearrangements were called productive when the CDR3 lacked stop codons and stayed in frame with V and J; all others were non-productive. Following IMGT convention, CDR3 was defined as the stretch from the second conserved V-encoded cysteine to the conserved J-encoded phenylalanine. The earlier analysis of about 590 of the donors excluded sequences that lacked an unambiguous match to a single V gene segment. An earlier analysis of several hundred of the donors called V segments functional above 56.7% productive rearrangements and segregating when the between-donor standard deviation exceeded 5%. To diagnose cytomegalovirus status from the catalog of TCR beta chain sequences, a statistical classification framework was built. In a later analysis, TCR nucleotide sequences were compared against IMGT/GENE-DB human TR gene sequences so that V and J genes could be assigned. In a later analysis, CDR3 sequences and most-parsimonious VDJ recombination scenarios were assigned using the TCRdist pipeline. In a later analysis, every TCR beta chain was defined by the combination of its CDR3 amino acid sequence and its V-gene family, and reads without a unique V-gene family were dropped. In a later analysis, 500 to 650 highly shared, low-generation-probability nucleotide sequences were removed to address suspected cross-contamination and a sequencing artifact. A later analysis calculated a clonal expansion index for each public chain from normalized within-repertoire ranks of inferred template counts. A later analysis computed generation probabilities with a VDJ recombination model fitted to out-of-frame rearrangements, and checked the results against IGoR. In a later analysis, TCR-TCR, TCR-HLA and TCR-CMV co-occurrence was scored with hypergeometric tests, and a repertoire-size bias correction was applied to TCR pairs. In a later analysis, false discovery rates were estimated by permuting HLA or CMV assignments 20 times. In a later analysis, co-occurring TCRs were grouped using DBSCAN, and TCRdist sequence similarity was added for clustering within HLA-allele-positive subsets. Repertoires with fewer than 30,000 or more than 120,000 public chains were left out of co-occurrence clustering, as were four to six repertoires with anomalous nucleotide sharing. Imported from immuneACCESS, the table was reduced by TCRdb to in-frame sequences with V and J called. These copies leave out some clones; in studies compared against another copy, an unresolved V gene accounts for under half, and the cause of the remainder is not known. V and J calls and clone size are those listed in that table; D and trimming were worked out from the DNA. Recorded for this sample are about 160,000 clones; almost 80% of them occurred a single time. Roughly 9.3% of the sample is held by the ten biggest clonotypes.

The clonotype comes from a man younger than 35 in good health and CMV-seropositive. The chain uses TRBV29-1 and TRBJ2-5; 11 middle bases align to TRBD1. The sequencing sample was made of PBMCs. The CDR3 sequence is CSATGTGGRKETQYF. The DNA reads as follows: TGCAGCGCCACAGGGACAGGGGGGCGAAAAGAGACCCAGTACTTC.